This entry lists 13 T cell receptor beta chains sequenced from one sample in a study of T cells in Graves' hyperthyroidism and ophthalmopathy. RNA transcripts served as the template for amplifying TCR beta CDR3 regions. Researchers ran a first-round RT-PCR on the TCR CDR3 using the HTBI primer set. Via MiXCR, TCRdb re-called the multiplex PCR reads, giving one row per CDR3 protein. The sample includes more than 450,000 distinct CDR3 sequences, nearly 20% of them seen just once. Specimen: blood. These receptors came from a man aged 35 to 55 with Graves' ophthalmopathy.

The table lists this clonotype with a few counts. CDR3 region: CASSLADPGAPGELFF. CDR3 DNA: TGTGCCAGCAGCTTAGCGGATCCAGGAGCGCCCGGGGAGCTGTTTTTT. V is TRBV7-6 and J is TRBJ2-2; no firm D call. The germline V gene encodes CDR1 SGHVS and CDR2 FNYEAQ. V dropped 0 bases and J dropped 6 bases, with 14 bases sitting between them. This CDR3 has 16 amino acids.

This clonotype was counted a few times. The J gene is TRBJ1-1, the V gene TRBV5-1; maybe TRBD1 (5 bases). The CDR3 loop spans 16 amino acids. Deletions cut 5 bases from V and 0 bases from J, with 17 bases between. CDR1 and CDR2 (germline): SGHRS, YFSETQ. The CDR3 protein is CASRQFTTDMNTEAFF. For the CDR3, the DNA is TGCGCCAGCAGACAATTCACGACGGACATGAACACTGAAGCTTTCTTT.

This clonotype was seen more than once but under ten times. The gene calls are TRBV28 and TRBJ2-7; 8 bases fit TRBD1. This CDR3 is 14 amino acids long. CDR1 is MDHEN, CDR2 SYDVKM, per germline. V lost 4 bases, J lost 2 bases, and 4 bases stayed unmatched. CDR3 residues: CASSSDRVAYEQYF. The DNA for the CDR3 is TGTGCCAGCAGTTCGGACAGGGTTGCCTACGAGCAGTACTTC.

The rearrangement links TRBV29-1 to TRBJ2-2; weak D call: TRBD1 (6 bases). Trimming pared 1 base from V and 1 base from J, leaving 7 bases between. The germline gives CDR1 SQVTM, CDR2 ANQGSEA. This CDR3 comprises 14 residues. The CDR3 reads CSVEGTENTGELFF. As DNA, the CDR3 is TGCAGCGTTGAAGGGACAGAGAACACCGGGGAGCTGTTTTTT.

Many counts were recorded for this clonotype. The chain uses TRBV29-1 and TRBJ2-4, with D perhaps TRBD1 (6 bases). Germline assignment: CDR1 SQVTM and CDR2 ANQGSEA. The ends were cut back, 3 bases at V and 6 bases at J, with 12 bases in the middle. The CDR3 is 13 residues long. This CDR3 reads CSVEAQGRNIQYF. As DNA, the CDR3 is TGCAGCGTTGAGGCGCAGGGGAGAAACATTCAGTACTTC.

The V gene is TRBV6-1, the J gene TRBJ1-5, with 8 bases lining up with TRBD1. Germline-derived CDR1 and CDR2 are MNHNS and SASEGT. V gave up 5 bases and J gave up 7 bases; unmatched junction bases: 10. The CDR3 totals 15 residues. The CDR3 DNA reads TGTGCCAGCAGTACCCTTTCAGGGGGCGACCAGCCCCAGCATTTT. It translates to CASSTLSGGDQPQHF.

The rearrangement uses TRBV2 and TRBJ1-1; possible D gene TRBD1, 6 bases. The CDR3 runs to 13 residues. Trimming stripped 6 bases from V and 3 bases from J, with 11 bases between. The V gene's germline CDR1 is SNHLY and CDR2 FYNNEI. The DNA of the CDR3 is TGTGCCAGCAGCAGGGGCACTTACACTGAAGCTTTCTTT. It is translated as CASSRGTYTEAFF.

This clonotype has more than one count but fewer than ten. The genes are TRBV10-3 and TRBJ2-3; perhaps D is TRBD1 or TRBD2 (5 bases each). The CDR3 runs to 13 residues. Trimming left V 5 bases short and J 2 bases short, with 8 bases between. Germline assignment: CDR1 ENHRY and CDR2 SYGVKD. The DNA for the CDR3 is TGTGCCATCAGTAGGGACCACACAGATACGCAGTATTTT. It translates to CAISRDHTDTQYF.

The genes are TRBV5-1 and TRBJ2-4; D not certain. Between the trimmed V and J ends, which lost 0 bases and 4 bases, there was a span of 8 bases. The CDR3 length is 14 residues. The germline CDR1 and CDR2 sequences are SGHRS and YFSETQ. CDR3 nucleotide sequence: TGCGCCAGCAGCTTGGACAGCGTGAAAAACATTCAGTACTTC. As protein: CASSLDSVKNIQYF.

A few counts support this clonotype. The rearrangement joins TRBV11-2 to TRBJ2-5, with TRBD2 as a possible D gene (5 bases). The CDR3 length is 14 residues. The ends were cut back, 5 bases at V and 3 bases at J, with 13 bases in the middle. Germline V gene data show CDR1 as SGHAT and CDR2 as FQNNGV. The CDR3 bases are TGTGCCAGCAGCCCCGCCTCGGGGAAAGAGACCCAGTACTTC. Translated, it gives CASSPASGKETQYF.

This clonotype was recorded a few times. The rearrangement joins TRBV28 to TRBJ1-3, with 9 bases fitting TRBD1. CDR1 is MDHEN and CDR2 is SYDVKM in the germline V gene. This CDR3 has 18 amino acids. Germline trimming cut 5 bases from V and 3 bases from J; bases unmatched to any gene: 14. CDR3 coding DNA: TGTGCCAGCAGTCCACCGGGACAGGGTTCCAGCAGTGGAAACACCATATATTTT. This codes for CASSPPGQGSSSGNTIYF.

CDR3 DNA: TGCAGTGCTAGAAAGTACACGGACCAAATCCAAAACATTCAGTACTTC. This sequence encodes CSARKYTDQIQNIQYF. This chain joins TRBV20-1 and TRBJ2-4, with unresolved D. This CDR3 spans 16 amino acids. Germline V gives CDR1 DFQATT, CDR2 SNEGSKA (reference sequence). Trimming removed 2 bases at V and 5 bases at J, with 19 bases between.

The CDR3 is CASTHERPDGELFF. The CDR3 region has the DNA TGTGCCAGTACCCACGAACGACCCGACGGAGAGCTGTTTTTT. This chain uses TRBV19 with TRBJ2-2; no firm D call. The CDR3 contains 14 residues. The germline V gene has CDR1 LNHDA and CDR2 SQIVND (reference sequence). The germline V and J ends were trimmed by 7 bases and 11 bases, with 20 bases remaining between them. The full variable domain, in which reference TRBV19 and TRBJ2-2 provide the parts outside the CDR3, is DGGITQSPKYLFRKEGQNVTLSCEQNLNHDAMYWYRQDPGQGLRLIYYSQIVNDFQKGDIAEGYSVSREKKESFPLTVTSAQKNPTAFYLCASTHERPDGELFFGEGSRLTVL.